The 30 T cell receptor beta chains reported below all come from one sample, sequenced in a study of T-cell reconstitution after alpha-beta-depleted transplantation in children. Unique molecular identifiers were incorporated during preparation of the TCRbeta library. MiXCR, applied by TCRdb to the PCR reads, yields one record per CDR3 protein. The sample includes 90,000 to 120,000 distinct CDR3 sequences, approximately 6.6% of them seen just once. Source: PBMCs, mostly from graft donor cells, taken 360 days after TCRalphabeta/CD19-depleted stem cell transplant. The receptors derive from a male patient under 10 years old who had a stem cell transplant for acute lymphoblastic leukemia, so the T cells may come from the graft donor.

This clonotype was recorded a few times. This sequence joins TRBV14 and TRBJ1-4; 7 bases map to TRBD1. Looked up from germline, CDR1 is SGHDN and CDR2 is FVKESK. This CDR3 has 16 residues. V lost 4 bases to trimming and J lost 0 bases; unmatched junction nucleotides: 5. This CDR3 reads CASSPTGQATNEKLFF. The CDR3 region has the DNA TGTGCCAGCAGCCCAACCGGACAGGCAACTAATGAAAAACTGTTTTTT.

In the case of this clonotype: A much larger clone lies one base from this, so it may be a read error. As DNA, the CDR3 is TGTGCCAGCAGCCGAAACGAGAAGCACTACGAGCAGTACTTC. Translating gives CASSRNEKHYEQYF. The rearrangement joins TRBV7-9 to TRBJ2-7; no reliable D call. The CDR3 runs to 14 residues. Germline lookup yields CDR1 SEHNR and CDR2 FQNEAQ (reference sequence). Trimming removed 5 bases at V and 3 bases at J, with 14 bases between.

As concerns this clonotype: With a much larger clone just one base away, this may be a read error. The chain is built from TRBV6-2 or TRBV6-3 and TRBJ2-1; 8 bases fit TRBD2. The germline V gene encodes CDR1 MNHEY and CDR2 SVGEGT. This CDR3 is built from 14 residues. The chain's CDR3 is CATSGGPWNNKQFF. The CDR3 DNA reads TGTGCCACCAGCGGGGGACCCTGGAACAATAAGCAGTTCTTC.

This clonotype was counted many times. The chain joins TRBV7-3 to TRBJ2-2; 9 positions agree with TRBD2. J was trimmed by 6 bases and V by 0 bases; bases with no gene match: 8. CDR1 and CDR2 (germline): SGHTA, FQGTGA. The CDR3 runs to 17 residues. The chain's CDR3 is CASSLTSPGTSSGELFF. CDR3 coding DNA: TGTGCCAGCAGCTTAACGTCCCCCGGGACTAGCTCCGGGGAGCTGTTTTTT.

Here the CDR3 DNA reads TGTGCCAGCAGTTACGGGTGGGGGGCGACAGATACGCAGTATTTT. Translation gives CASSYGWGATDTQYF. The chain recombines TRBV6-2 or TRBV6-3 with TRBJ2-3; D possibly uses TRBD1 or TRBD2 (6 bases each). CDR1 and CDR2 (germline): MNHEY, SVGEGT. The CDR3 is 15 residues long. V lost 2 bases and J lost 3, with 12 bases in between.

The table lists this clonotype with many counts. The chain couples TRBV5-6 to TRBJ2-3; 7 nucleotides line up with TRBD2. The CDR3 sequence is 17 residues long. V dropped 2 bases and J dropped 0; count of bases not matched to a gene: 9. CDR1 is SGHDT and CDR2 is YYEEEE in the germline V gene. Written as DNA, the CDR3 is TGTGCCAGCAGCTTCTTCGGGCGGGGGACCAGCACAGATACGCAGTATTTT. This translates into CASSFFGRGTSTDTQYF.

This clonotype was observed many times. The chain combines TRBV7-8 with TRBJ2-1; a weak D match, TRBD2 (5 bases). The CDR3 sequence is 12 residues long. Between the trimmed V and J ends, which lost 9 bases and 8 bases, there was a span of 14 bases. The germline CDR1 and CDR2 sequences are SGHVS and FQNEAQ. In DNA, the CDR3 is TGTGCCAGTGGGCTAGCCCCGCATGAGCAGTTCTTC. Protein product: CASGLAPHEQFF.

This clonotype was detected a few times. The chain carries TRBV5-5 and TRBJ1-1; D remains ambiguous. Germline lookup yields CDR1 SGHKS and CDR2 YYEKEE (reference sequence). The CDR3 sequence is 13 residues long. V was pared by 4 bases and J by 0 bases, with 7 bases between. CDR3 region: CASSTTVNTEAFF. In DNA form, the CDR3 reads TGTGCCAGCAGCACGACCGTGAACACTGAAGCTTTCTTT.

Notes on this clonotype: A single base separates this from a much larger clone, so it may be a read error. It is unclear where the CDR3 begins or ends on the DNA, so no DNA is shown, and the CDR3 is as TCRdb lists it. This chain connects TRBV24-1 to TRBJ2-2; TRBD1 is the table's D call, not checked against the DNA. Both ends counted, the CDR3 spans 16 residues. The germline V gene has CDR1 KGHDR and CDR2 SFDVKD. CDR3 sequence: CATSVGTGSSKGEQFF.

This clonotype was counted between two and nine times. The DNA of the CDR3 is TGCGCCAGCAGTCCGTACGGGGTATTAGGTGGCTACACCTTC. Its translation: CASSPYGVLGGYTF. This sequence joins TRBV4-3 and TRBJ1-2; D is uncertain. Looked up from germline, CDR1 is LGHNA and CDR2 is YSLEER. Trimming removed 6 bases from V and 7 bases from J, with 18 bases in between. This CDR3 is built from 14 residues.

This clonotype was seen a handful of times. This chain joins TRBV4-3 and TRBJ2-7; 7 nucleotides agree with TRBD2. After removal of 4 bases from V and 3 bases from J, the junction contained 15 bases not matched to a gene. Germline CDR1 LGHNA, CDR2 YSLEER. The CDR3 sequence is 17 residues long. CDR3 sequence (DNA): TGCGCCAGCAGCCTCTTTGCCGGGGGGAGCCCACTCTACGAGCAGTACTTC. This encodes CASSLFAGGSPLYEQYF.

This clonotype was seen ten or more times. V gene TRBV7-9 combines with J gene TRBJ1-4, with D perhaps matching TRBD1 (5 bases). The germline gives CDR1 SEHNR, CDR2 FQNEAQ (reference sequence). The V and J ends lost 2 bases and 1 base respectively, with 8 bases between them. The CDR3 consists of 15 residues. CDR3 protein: CASSLPGGTNEKLFF. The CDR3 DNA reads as TGTGCCAGCAGCTTACCGGGGGGAACTAATGAAAAACTGTTTTTT.

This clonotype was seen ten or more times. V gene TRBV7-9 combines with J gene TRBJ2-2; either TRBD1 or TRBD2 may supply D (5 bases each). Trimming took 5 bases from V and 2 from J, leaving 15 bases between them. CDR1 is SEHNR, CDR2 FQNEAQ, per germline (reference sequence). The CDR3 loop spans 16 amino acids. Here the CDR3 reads CASSPPGATNTGELFF. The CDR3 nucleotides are TGTGCCAGCAGCCCACCCGGGGCTACCAACACCGGGGAGCTGTTTTTT. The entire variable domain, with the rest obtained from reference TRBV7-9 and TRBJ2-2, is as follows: DTGVSQNPRHKITKRGQNVTFRCDPISEHNRLYWYRQTLGQGPEFLTYFQNEAQLEKSRLLSDRFSAERPKGSFSTLEIQRTEQGDSAMYLCASSPPGATNTGELFFGEGSRLTVL.

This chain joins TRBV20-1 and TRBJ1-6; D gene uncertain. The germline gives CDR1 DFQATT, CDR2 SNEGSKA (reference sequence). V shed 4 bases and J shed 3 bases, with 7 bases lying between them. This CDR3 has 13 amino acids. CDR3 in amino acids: CSATRHYNSPLHF. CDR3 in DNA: TGCAGTGCTACCCGACACTATAATTCACCCCTCCACTTT.

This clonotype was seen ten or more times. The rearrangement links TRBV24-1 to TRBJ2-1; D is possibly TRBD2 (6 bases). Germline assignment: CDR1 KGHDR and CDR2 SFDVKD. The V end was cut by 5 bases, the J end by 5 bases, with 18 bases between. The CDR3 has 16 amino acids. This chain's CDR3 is CATSARDSFFHNEQFF. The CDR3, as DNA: TGTGCCACCAGTGCCCGGGACTCGTTCTTCCACAATGAGCAGTTCTTC.

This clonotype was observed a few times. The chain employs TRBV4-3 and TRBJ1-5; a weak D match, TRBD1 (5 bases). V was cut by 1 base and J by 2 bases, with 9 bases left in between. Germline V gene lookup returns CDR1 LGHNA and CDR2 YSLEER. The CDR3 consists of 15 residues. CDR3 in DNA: TGCGCCAGCAGCCAAGCGTGGGGGGGCAATCAGCCCCAGCATTTT. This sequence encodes CASSQAWGGNQPQHF.

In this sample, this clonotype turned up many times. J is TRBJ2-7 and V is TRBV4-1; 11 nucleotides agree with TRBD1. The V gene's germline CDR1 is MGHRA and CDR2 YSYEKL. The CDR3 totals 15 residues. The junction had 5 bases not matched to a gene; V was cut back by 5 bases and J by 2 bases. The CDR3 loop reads CASSFGTGGTYEQYF. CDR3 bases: TGCGCCAGCAGCTTCGGGACAGGGGGTACCTACGAGCAGTACTTC.

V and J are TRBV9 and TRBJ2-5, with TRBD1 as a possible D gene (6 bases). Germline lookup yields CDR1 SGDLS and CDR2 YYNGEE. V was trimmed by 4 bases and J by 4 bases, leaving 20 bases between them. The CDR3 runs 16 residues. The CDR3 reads CASSPVTRGTAETQYF. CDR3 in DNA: TGTGCCAGCAGCCCAGTAACTAGGGGGACGGCAGAGACCCAGTACTTC.

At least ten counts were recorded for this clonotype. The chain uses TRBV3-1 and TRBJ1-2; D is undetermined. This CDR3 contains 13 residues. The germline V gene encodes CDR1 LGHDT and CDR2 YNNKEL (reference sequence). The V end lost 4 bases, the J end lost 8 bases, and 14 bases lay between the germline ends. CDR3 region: CASSPYSGEGYTF. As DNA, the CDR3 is TGTGCCAGCAGCCCTTACTCCGGGGAGGGCTACACCTTC.

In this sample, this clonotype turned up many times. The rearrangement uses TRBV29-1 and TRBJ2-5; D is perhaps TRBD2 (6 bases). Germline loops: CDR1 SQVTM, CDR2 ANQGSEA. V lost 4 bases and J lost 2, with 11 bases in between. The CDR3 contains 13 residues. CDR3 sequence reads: CSVGWDSQETQYF. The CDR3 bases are TGCAGCGTTGGGTGGGACTCACAAGAGACCCAGTACTTC.

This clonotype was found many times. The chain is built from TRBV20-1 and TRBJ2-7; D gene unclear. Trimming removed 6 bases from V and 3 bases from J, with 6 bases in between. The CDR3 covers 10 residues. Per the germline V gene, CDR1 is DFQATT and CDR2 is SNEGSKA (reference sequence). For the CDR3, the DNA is TGCAGTGCATTGGGCTACGAGCAGTACTTC. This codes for CSALGYEQYF.

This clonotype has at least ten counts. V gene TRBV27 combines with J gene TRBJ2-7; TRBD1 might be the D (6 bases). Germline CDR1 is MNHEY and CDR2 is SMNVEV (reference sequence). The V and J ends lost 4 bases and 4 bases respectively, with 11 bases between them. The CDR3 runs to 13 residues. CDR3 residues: CASSWTATYEQYF. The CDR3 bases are TGTGCCAGCAGTTGGACAGCCACGTACGAGCAGTACTTC.

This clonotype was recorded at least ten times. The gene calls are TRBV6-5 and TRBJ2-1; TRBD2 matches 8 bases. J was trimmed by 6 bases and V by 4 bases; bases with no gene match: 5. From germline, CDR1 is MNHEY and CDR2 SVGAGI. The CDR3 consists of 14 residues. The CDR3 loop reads CASSSGTRSNEQFF. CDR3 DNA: TGTGCCAGCAGTTCCGGGACTAGGAGCAATGAGCAGTTCTTC.

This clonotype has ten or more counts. The CDR3 loop is CASSPAPNVYEQYF. The CDR3 DNA is TGTGCCAGCAGTCCAGCGCCCAACGTCTACGAGCAGTACTTC. The chain has TRBV6-2 or TRBV6-3 and TRBJ2-7; D not certain. The V gene lost 5 bases and the J gene lost 3 bases, with 14 bases spanning the gap. The CDR3 is made up of 14 amino acids. Germline-derived CDR1 and CDR2 are MNHEY and SVGEGT.

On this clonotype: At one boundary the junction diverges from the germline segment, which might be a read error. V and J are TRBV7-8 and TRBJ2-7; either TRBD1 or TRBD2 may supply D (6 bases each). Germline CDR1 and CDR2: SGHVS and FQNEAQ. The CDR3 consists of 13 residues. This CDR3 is CASCFLGGGEQYF. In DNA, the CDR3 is TGTGCCAGCTGCTTTCTAGGGGGAGGCGAGCAGTACTTC.

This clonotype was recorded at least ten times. The CDR3 nucleotides read TGTGCCAGCAGCTTAGTGGGACACAATCAGCCCCAGCATTTT. Its translation: CASSLVGHNQPQHF. The chain uses TRBV7-9 and TRBJ1-5; a weak D match, TRBD1 (6 bases). Germline assignment: CDR1 SEHNR and CDR2 FQNEAQ (reference sequence). The CDR3 is 14 residues long. Deletions cut 1 base from V and 3 bases from J, with 7 bases between. Together with reference TRBV7-9 and TRBJ1-5, the CDR3 gives the full variable domain: DTGVSQNPRHKITKRGQNVTFRCDPISEHNRLYWYRQTLGQGPEFLTYFQNEAQLEKSRLLSDRFSAERPKGSFSTLEIQRTEQGDSAMYLCASSLVGHNQPQHFGDGTRLSIL.

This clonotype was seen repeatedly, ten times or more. The CDR3 region has the DNA TGTGCCAGCAGCCTCGAGCAGGGGGCCGGCAATACGCAGTATTTT. Translation gives CASSLEQGAGNTQYF. The J gene is TRBJ2-3, the V gene TRBV11-2; the match to TRBD1 covers 8 bases. This CDR3 is 15 amino acids long. Germline CDR1 is SGHAT and CDR2 is FQNNGV. J was trimmed by 7 bases and V by 5 bases; bases with no gene match: 11.

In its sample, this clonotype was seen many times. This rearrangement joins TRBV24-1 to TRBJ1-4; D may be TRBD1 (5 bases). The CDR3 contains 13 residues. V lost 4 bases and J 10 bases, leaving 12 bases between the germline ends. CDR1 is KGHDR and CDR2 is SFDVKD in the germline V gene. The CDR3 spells CATSDLAGGKLFF. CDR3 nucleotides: TGTGCCACCAGTGACCTGGCTGGGGGAAAACTGTTTTTT.

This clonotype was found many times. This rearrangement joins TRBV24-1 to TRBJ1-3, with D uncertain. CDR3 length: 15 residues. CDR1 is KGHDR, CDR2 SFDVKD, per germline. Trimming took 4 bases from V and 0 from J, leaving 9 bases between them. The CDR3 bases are TGTGCCACCAGTGACTCGGCCCGCTCTGGAAACACCATATATTTT. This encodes CATSDSARSGNTIYF.

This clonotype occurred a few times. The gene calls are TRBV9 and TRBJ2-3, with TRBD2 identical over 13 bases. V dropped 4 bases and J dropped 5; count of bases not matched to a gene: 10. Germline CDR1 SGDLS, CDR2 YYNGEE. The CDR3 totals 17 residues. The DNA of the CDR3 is TGTGCCAGCAGCCCCCATTCCGGGACTAGCGGGATAGATACGCAGTATTTT. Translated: CASSPHSGTSGIDTQYF.